What follows are 32 T cell receptor beta chains derived from one specimen sequenced in a study of T cell changes during pregnancy in multiple sclerosis. Libraries were prepared by immunoSEQ multiplex PCR; TCRdb keeps only in-frame clonotypes and omits some of them. Of 73,000 or so clones in the sample, 85% to 90% were seen once. The sequenced sample was peripheral blood, obtained after pregnancy. The receptor source for this set is a female donor in good health, enrolled as a control in a pregnancy study.

The chain carries TRBV4-3 and TRBJ2-7, with 11 positions matching TRBD1. V lost 3 bases to trimming and J lost 2 bases; unmatched junction nucleotides: 3. From germline, CDR1 is LGHNA and CDR2 YSLEER. The CDR3 sequence is 15 residues long. Here the CDR3 DNA reads TGCGCCAGCAGCCAGGCGGACAGGGGGCCCTACGAGCAGTACTTC. Its translation: CASSQADRGPYEQYF.

This chain links TRBV29-1 with TRBJ1-2, with D possibly being TRBD1 (6 bases). The CDR3 extends over 11 amino acids. Germline V gene sequence: CDR1 SQVTM, CDR2 ANQGSEA. V was clipped by 7 bases and J by 4 bases, with 10 bases between them. The DNA of the CDR3 is TGCAGCGGAAAGGACAGCTATGGCTACACCTTC. As protein: CSGKDSYGYTF.

V usage is TRBV27 and J usage is TRBJ2-1; TRBD1 might be the D (5 bases). The germline V gene encodes CDR1 MNHEY and CDR2 SMNVEV (reference sequence). V lost 5 bases to trimming and J lost 6 bases, with 17 bases between them. This CDR3 is 15 amino acids long. The CDR3: CASSPTGVPTNEQFF. The CDR3 nucleotides read TGTGCCAGCAGTCCCACAGGCGTCCCGACCAATGAGCAGTTCTTC.

V is TRBV9 and J is TRBJ2-5; the match to TRBD2 covers 8 bases. Germline loops: CDR1 SGDLS, CDR2 YYNGEE. This CDR3 is built from 16 residues. With 3 bases clipped from V and 2 bases from J, the junction kept 9 bases outside the gene matches. CDR3 in amino acids: CASSGRRGDIQETQYF. The CDR3 DNA sequence: TGTGCCAGCAGCGGGAGGCGGGGGGATATTCAAGAGACCCAGTACTTC. Looking up the rest from reference TRBV9 and TRBJ2-5 gives the full variable domain: DSGVTQTPKHLITATGQRVTLRCSPRSGDLSVYWYQQSLDQGLQFLIQYYNGEERAKGNILERFSAQQFPDLHSELNLSSLELGDSALYFCASSGRRGDIQETQYFGPGTRLLVL.

The genes are TRBV5-6 and TRBJ1-1, with D possibly matching TRBD1 (6 bases). The CDR3 covers 15 residues. The germline V and J ends were trimmed by 0 bases and 3 bases, with 12 bases remaining between them. The germline V gene has CDR1 SGHDT and CDR2 YYEEEE. This chain's CDR3 is CASSLEVSGDTEAFF. CDR3 DNA: TGTGCCAGCAGCTTGGAGGTATCAGGGGACACTGAAGCTTTCTTT.

The rearrangement links TRBV27 to TRBJ2-1, with 7 bases fitting TRBD1. The length of the CDR3 is 15 residues. Germline-derived CDR1 and CDR2 are MNHEY and SMNVEV (reference sequence). V lost 3 bases and J lost 4; bases outside the gene matches: 6. The CDR3 DNA is TGTGCCAGCAGTTTGGGGGCAGGGGGATACAATGAGCAGTTCTTC. This codes for CASSLGAGGYNEQFF.

This sequence joins TRBV30 and TRBJ2-5, with D perhaps matching TRBD2 (5 bases). V was cut by 5 bases and J by 2 bases, with 9 bases left in between. Germline V gene sequence: CDR1 GTSNPN, CDR2 SVGIG (reference sequence). CDR3 length: 12 amino acids. For the CDR3, the DNA is TGTGCCTGGGACACTAGGCAAGAGACCCAGTACTTC. Amino acids: CAWDTRQETQYF.

This chain links TRBV5-1 with TRBJ2-3, with D maybe TRBD2 (6 bases). Between the trimmed V and J ends, which lost 6 bases and 4 bases, there was a span of 18 bases. This CDR3 comprises 15 residues. From germline, CDR1 is SGHRS and CDR2 YFSETQ. The CDR3 loop is CASNLGRSGADTQYF. The CDR3 DNA reads TGCGCCAGCAACCTGGGACGCTCGGGGGCAGATACGCAGTATTTT.

CDR3 sequence (DNA): TGTGCCAGCAGCTACTCCACGGGACAGCTTTCCTACGAGCAGTACTTC. Encoded protein: CASSYSTGQLSYEQYF. The chain recombines TRBV27 with TRBJ2-7; 7 nucleotides line up with TRBD1. V shed 6 bases, J shed 1 base, and the junction held 12 bases outside the gene matches. Germline V gene sequence: CDR1 MNHEY, CDR2 SMNVEV (reference sequence). The CDR3 spans 16 residues.

The sample holds a few counts of this clone. The chain uses TRBV18 and TRBJ1-1; tentative D call: TRBD1 (5 bases). Germline CDR1 is KGHSH and CDR2 is LQKENI. The CDR3 has 15 residues. The germline V and J ends were trimmed by 3 bases and 4 bases, with 15 bases remaining between them. DNA of the CDR3: TGTGCCAGCTCACCTGGGGAAGGGGTTGTCACTGAAGCTTTCTTT. It encodes CASSPGEGVVTEAFF.

The chain combines TRBV30 with TRBJ2-7, with 8 bases lining up with TRBD2. V lost 7 bases, J lost 6 bases, and 17 bases stayed unmatched. From germline, CDR1 is GTSNPN and CDR2 SVGIG (reference sequence). The CDR3 has 15 residues. This chain's CDR3 is CAYSRTSRTLREQYF. The CDR3 nucleotides are TGTGCCTACTCCCGGACTAGCCGAACACTACGCGAGCAGTACTTC.

This chain connects TRBV18 to TRBJ1-3; 7 nucleotides align to TRBD1. Losses at the gene ends were 2 bases for V and 1 base for J; bases not matched to a gene: 2. The CDR3 extends over 15 amino acids. Looked up from germline, CDR1 is KGHSH and CDR2 is LQKENI. The CDR3 DNA reads TGTGCCAGCTCACCAACAGGGGAGTCTGGAAACACCATATATTTT. Residues: CASSPTGESGNTIYF.

In regard to this clone: Other DNA sequences of this sample code for an identical CDR3. V and J are TRBV7-2 and TRBJ2-7, with TRBD2 matching 7 bases. Germline CDR1 is SGHTA and CDR2 is FQGNSA. V trimming: 3 bases; J trimming: 1 base; junction bases outside the gene matches: 3. The CDR3 extends over 14 amino acids. In DNA form, the CDR3 reads TGTGCCAGCAGCTTGGGGGGAGGGTCCTACGAGCAGTACTTC. Its protein product is CASSLGGGSYEQYF.

The chain is built from TRBV4-1 and TRBJ2-3; D might be TRBD2 (6 bases). The CDR3 is 16 residues long. The germline CDR1 and CDR2 sequences are MGHRA and YSYEKL. V lost 0 bases and J lost 3, with 13 bases in between. CDR3 coding DNA: TGCGCCAGCAGCCAAGAGGGCCAGGGAGGTACAGATACGCAGTATTTT. Encoded protein: CASSQEGQGGTDTQYF.

The gene calls are TRBV27 and TRBJ2-1, with TRBD1 matching over 10 bases. Germline V CDR1 and CDR2: MNHEY, SMNVEV (reference sequence). This CDR3 comprises 14 residues. The J segment lost 8 bases and the V segment lost 7 bases, leaving 8 bases of the junction unmatched. This CDR3 reads CASTADRGMDEQFF. Here the CDR3 DNA reads TGTGCCAGCACCGCGGACAGGGGGATGGATGAGCAGTTCTTC.

This clone was recorded a few times. This chain uses TRBV2 with TRBJ1-2, with 7 bases lining up with TRBD1. V lost 2 bases to trimming and J lost 6 bases; unmatched junction nucleotides: 15. Looked up from germline, CDR1 is SNHLY and CDR2 is FYNNEI. The CDR3 loop spans 17 amino acids. The CDR3 loop is CASSELRDSTILDGYTF. The CDR3 nucleotides read TGTGCCAGCAGTGAACTTAGGGACAGCACCATTTTGGATGGCTACACCTTC.

The rearrangement uses TRBV5-4 and TRBJ2-1; a weak D match, TRBD2 (6 bases). This CDR3 has 20 amino acids. Germline V lookup: CDR1 SGHNT, CDR2 YYREEE (reference sequence). The ends were cut back, 0 bases at V and 1 base at J, with 23 bases in the middle. CDR3 sequence reads: CASSLEGAVTKLASYNEQFF. The DNA of the CDR3 is TGTGCCAGCAGCTTGGAAGGTGCCGTAACGAAACTAGCATCCTACAATGAGCAGTTCTTC.

The rearrangement links TRBV30 to TRBJ1-3; D not resolved. Germline lookup yields CDR1 GTSNPN and CDR2 SVGIG (reference sequence). The CDR3 consists of 14 residues. V lost 2 bases and J 0 bases, leaving 8 bases between the germline ends. The CDR3 loop reads CAWSSGFSGNTIYF. In DNA form, the CDR3 reads TGTGCCTGGAGTAGCGGATTCTCTGGAAACACCATATATTTT.

The chain combines TRBV27 with TRBJ2-1, with TRBD1 matching over 9 bases. J lost 7 bases, V lost 4 bases, and 8 bases had no gene match. This CDR3 has 15 residues. Germline CDR1 is MNHEY and CDR2 is SMNVEV (reference sequence). For the CDR3, the DNA is TGTGCCAGCAGTTCACTAGGACAGGGGACGAATGAGCAGTTCTTC. Translating gives CASSSLGQGTNEQFF.

The CDR3 reads CASSSETGANEKLFF. The CDR3 DNA is TGTGCCAGCAGCTCCGAGACAGGGGCTAATGAAAAACTGTTTTTT. This chain joins TRBV11-3 and TRBJ1-4; the match to TRBD1 covers 8 bases. CDR1 SGHNT and CDR2 YENEEA come from the germline V gene. This CDR3 is built from 15 residues. J was trimmed by 3 bases and V by 4 bases; bases with no gene match: 4.

The gene calls are TRBV5-4 and TRBJ1-3; no clear D. The CDR3 is 15 residues long. V gave up 4 bases and J gave up 1 base, with 12 bases separating them. Germline CDR1 reads SGHNT; CDR2 reads YYREEE (reference sequence). The CDR3 nucleotides are TGTGCCAGCAGCCAGGAGGTCCAGTCTGGAAACACCATATATTTT. Amino acid sequence: CASSQEVQSGNTIYF.

This rearrangement joins TRBV25-1 to TRBJ2-1, with 8 bases identical to TRBD2. Trimming took 5 bases from V and 0 from J; bases not matched to a gene: 3. The CDR3 is 15 residues long. CDR1 and CDR2 (germline): MGHDK, SYGVNS. DNA for the CDR3: TGTGCCAGCAGTCCAAGCGGGAGCTCCTACAATGAGCAGTTCTTC. It codes for CASSPSGSSYNEQFF.

This chain links TRBV25-1 with TRBJ1-1; no clear D. Germline V lookup: CDR1 MGHDK, CDR2 SYGVNS. Trimming took off 3 bases at V and 0 bases at J, with 11 bases between the two ends. The CDR3 covers 15 residues. CDR3 residues: CASSDPSGVNTEAFF. The DNA for the CDR3 is TGTGCCAGCAGTGACCCCTCCGGGGTGAACACTGAAGCTTTCTTT.

Only one count was recorded for this clone. The chain is built from TRBV5-4 and TRBJ1-1; D is possibly TRBD1 (6 bases). With 5 bases removed from V and 2 bases from J, the gap between germline ends came to 13 bases. From germline, CDR1 is SGHNT and CDR2 YYREEE (reference sequence). This CDR3 contains 14 residues. CDR3 nucleotide sequence: TGTGCCAGCAGACCAGGGGCGGCCAACACTGAAGCTTTCTTT. Its protein product is CASRPGAANTEAFF.

This clone is a singleton in its sample. The chain recombines TRBV18 with TRBJ2-7, with 10 bases aligning to TRBD1. V shed 6 bases and J 5 bases; nucleotides not matched to a gene: 13. The CDR3 has 16 amino acids. The germline V gene encodes CDR1 KGHSH and CDR2 LQKENI. The CDR3 reads CASSLRTGTGVHEQYF. CDR3 nucleotides: TGTGCCAGCTCCCTTCGGACCGGGACAGGGGTCCACGAGCAGTACTTC. Drawing the rest from reference TRBV18 and TRBJ2-7, the complete variable domain is NAGVMQNPRHLVRRRGQEARLRCSPMKGHSHVYWYRQLPEEGLKFMVYLQKENIIDESGMPKERFSAEFPKEGPSILRIQQVVRGDSAAYFCASSLRTGTGVHEQYFGPGTRLTVT.

The chain has TRBV19 and TRBJ1-1; 10 bases agree with TRBD1. Germline V CDR1 and CDR2: LNHDA, SQIVND (reference sequence). V shed 5 bases and J 5 bases; nucleotides not matched to a gene: 8. The CDR3 is made up of 15 amino acids. The CDR3 spells CASSSWTGGGTEAFF. The CDR3 coding sequence is TGTGCCAGTAGTTCGTGGACAGGGGGAGGGACTGAAGCTTTCTTT.

In its sample, this clone was seen a few times. The chain employs TRBV4-2 and TRBJ1-1, with 7 bases lining up with TRBD1. The CDR3 spans 14 residues. Germline V gives CDR1 LGHNA, CDR2 YNFKEQ. After removal of 4 bases from V and 3 bases from J, the junction contained 5 bases not matched to a gene. CDR3 nucleotides: TGTGCCAGCAGCCGCGAGGGGGCCGACACTGAAGCTTTCTTT. This sequence encodes CASSREGADTEAFF.

The rearrangement joins TRBV12-5 to TRBJ2-5; 9 bases agree with TRBD1. The trim removed 0 bases at V and 0 bases at J, leaving 8 bases unmatched. There are 18 residues in the CDR3. CDR1 is LGHNT, CDR2 FRNRAP, per germline. CDR3 amino acids: CASGLVPQTGGNQETQYF. CDR3 bases: TGTGCTAGTGGTTTGGTACCCCAGACAGGGGGGAACCAAGAGACCCAGTACTTC.

The chain recombines TRBV4-1 with TRBJ2-3; TRBD2 is a possible D gene (5 bases). The CDR3 length is 13 residues. Trimming removed 2 bases from V and 3 bases from J, with 6 bases in between. Germline V lookup: CDR1 MGHRA, CDR2 YSYEKL. The CDR3 DNA follows: TGCGCCAGCAGCCAAACGGGAACAGATACGCAGTATTTT. Translation gives CASSQTGTDTQYF.

This chain connects TRBV9 to TRBJ1-2; D might be TRBD1 (6 bases). Germline V gene sequence: CDR1 SGDLS, CDR2 YYNGEE. V lost 0 bases, J lost 7 bases, and 16 bases lay in between. This CDR3 has 15 amino acids. CDR3 sequence: CASSVASQGWSGYTF. For the CDR3, the DNA is TGTGCCAGCAGCGTAGCCTCACAGGGATGGTCTGGCTACACCTTC.

This rearrangement joins TRBV10-3 to TRBJ2-7; 9 nucleotides agree with TRBD2. Germline-derived CDR1 and CDR2 are ENHRY and SYGVKD. This CDR3 region has 14 residues. The trim removed 6 bases at V and 0 bases at J, leaving 3 bases unmatched. CDR3 amino acids: CAIRTSGNSYEQYF. DNA for the CDR3: TGTGCCATCAGGACTAGCGGCAACTCCTACGAGCAGTACTTC.

Written as DNA, the CDR3 is TGTGCCAGCAGAGCTGACAGGGTGGGCAATCAGCCCCAGCATTTT. Protein product: CASRADRVGNQPQHF. V usage is TRBV6-5 and J usage is TRBJ1-5; TRBD1 aligns across 7 bases. The length of the CDR3 is 15 residues. Trimming at V came to 6 bases and at J to 2 bases, leaving 7 bases not matched to a gene. Looked up from germline, CDR1 is MNHEY and CDR2 is SVGAGI.